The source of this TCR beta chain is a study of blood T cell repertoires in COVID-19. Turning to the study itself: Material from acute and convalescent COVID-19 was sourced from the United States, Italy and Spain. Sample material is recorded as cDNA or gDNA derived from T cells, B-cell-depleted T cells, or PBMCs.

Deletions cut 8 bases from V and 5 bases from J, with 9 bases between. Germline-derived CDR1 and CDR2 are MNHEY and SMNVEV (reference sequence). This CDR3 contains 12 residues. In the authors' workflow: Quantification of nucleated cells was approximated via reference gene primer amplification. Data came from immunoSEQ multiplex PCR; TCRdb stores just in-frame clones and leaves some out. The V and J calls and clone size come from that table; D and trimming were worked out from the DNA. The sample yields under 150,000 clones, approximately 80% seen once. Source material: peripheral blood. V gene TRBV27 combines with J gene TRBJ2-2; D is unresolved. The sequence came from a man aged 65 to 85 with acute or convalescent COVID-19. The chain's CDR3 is CASVSVTGELFF. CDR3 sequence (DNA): TGTGCCAGCGTGTCGGTGACCGGGGAGCTGTTTTTT.